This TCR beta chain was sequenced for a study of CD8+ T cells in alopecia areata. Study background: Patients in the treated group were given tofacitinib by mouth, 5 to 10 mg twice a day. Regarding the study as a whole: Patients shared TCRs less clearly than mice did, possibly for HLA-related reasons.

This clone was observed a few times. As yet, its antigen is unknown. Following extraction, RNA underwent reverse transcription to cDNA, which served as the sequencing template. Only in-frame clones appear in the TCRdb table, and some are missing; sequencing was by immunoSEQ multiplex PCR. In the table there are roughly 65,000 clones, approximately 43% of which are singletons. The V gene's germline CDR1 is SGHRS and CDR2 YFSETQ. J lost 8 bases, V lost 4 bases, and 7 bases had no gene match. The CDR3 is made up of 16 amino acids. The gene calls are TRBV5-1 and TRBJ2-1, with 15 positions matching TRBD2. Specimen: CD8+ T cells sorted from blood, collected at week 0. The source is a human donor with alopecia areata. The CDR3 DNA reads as TGCGCCAGCAGCCCCTGGACTAGCGGGAGGGCCGATGAGCAGTTCTTC. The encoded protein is CASSPWTSGRADEQFF.